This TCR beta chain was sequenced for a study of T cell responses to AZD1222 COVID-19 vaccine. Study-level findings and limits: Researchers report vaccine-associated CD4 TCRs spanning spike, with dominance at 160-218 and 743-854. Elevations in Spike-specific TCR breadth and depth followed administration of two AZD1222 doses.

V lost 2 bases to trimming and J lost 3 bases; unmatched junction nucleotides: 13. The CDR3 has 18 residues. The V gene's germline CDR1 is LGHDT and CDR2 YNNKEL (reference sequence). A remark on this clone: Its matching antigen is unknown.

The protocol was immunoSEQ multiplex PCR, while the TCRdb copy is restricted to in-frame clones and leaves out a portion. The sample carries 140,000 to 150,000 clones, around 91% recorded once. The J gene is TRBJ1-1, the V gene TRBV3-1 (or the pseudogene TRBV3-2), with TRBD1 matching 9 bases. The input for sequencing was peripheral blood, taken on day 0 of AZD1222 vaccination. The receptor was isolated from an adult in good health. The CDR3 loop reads CASSQNHRQGGRDTEAFF. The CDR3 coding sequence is TGTGCCAGCAGCCAAAATCACCGACAGGGGGGACGTGACACTGAAGCTTTCTTT.